This TCR beta chain was profiled in a study of Tregs in tolerant kidney transplant recipients. TCRdb's table, derived via immunoSEQ multiplex PCR, lists solely in-frame clones and lacks some. The table lists about 110,000 clones, roughly 89% of them singletons. Germline V gives CDR1 SNHLY, CDR2 FYNNEI. With 5 bases removed from V and 4 bases from J, the gap between germline ends came to 11 bases. The CDR3 is 13 amino acids. Unstimulated Tregs (CD4+CD25+CD127-) and CD4+CD25- non-Tregs were sorted from PBMCs. The origin of this receptor is a human donor who received a combined kidney and bone marrow transplant. The sequencing here drew on CD4+ T cells from blood, taken before the transplant. V is TRBV2 and J is TRBJ2-5; weak D call: TRBD2 (7 bases). This chain's CDR3 is CASSWEGGETQYF. CDR3 coding DNA: TGTGCCAGCAGTTGGGAGGGGGGAGAGACCCAGTACTTC.